These 19 T cell receptor beta chains were all obtained from the same sample, sequenced in a study of T cell responses to AZD1222 COVID-19 vaccine. Assay used: immunoSEQ multiplex PCR; TCRdb lists only in-frame clones, some missing. Among about 150,000 clones, roughly nine tenths were seen once, and the ten largest hold 5.5% to 6%. The input for sequencing was peripheral blood, taken on day 0 of MenACWY control vaccination. Source of these receptors: an adult in good health.

This chain links TRBV19 with TRBJ2-1; D ambiguous. Per the germline V gene, CDR1 is LNHDA and CDR2 is SQIVND (reference sequence). The CDR3 has 13 residues. V gave up 5 bases and J gave up 10 bases, with 15 bases separating them. The DNA of the CDR3 is TGTGCCAGTAGTCCCCGCCCGACCTGGGAGCAGTTCTTC. It translates to CASSPRPTWEQFF.

The chain is built from TRBV28 and TRBJ1-5; D gene ambiguous. Trimming shortened V by 11 bases and J by 0 bases, and 14 bases separated the two germline ends. Germline V gene data show CDR1 as MDHEN and CDR2 as SYDVKM. The CDR3 loop spans 14 amino acids. CDR3 DNA sequence: TGTGCCTCAGGAGGAGTATATAGCAATCAGCCCCAGCATTTT. It encodes CASGGVYSNQPQHF.

A single count supports this clone. This chain uses TRBV7-9 with TRBJ2-7; tentatively, D is TRBD1 (7 bases). Trimming stripped 6 bases from V and 2 bases from J, with 14 bases between. Germline loops: CDR1 SEHNR, CDR2 FQNEAQ (reference sequence). The CDR3 runs 14 residues. CDR3 in amino acids: CASSTGGGPYEQYF. The CDR3 nucleotides are TGTGCCAGCAGTACTGGAGGGGGCCCCTACGAGCAGTACTTC. Drawing the rest from reference TRBV7-9 and TRBJ2-7, the complete variable domain is DTGVSQNPRHKITKRGQNVTFRCDPISEHNRLYWYRQTLGQGPEFLTYFQNEAQLEKSRLLSDRFSAERPKGSFSTLEIQRTEQGDSAMYLCASSTGGGPYEQYFGPGTRLTVT.

J is TRBJ1-3 and V is TRBV28, with D possibly TRBD1 on 6 matching bases. The germline gives CDR1 MDHEN, CDR2 SYDVKM. The germline V and J ends were trimmed by 6 bases and 2 bases, with 20 bases remaining between them. CDR3 length: 17 residues. In DNA, the CDR3 is TGTGCCAGCAGCCCGTGGCAGCGCCAGGGGACTGGAAACACCATATATTTT. This gives the protein CASSPWQRQGTGNTIYF.

V gene TRBV5-1 combines with J gene TRBJ1-3; D is ambiguous. The CDR3 spans 15 residues. CDR1 is SGHRS, CDR2 YFSETQ, per germline. Trimming left V 0 bases short and J 0 bases short, with 7 bases between. The CDR3: CASSLEGISGNTIYF. Written as DNA, the CDR3 is TGCGCCAGCAGCTTGGAGGGTATCTCTGGAAACACCATATATTTT.

The V gene is TRBV11-2, the J gene TRBJ1-1; a possible D gene is TRBD1 (6 bases). This CDR3 spans 11 amino acids. Germline loops: CDR1 SGHAT, CDR2 FQNNGV. Trimming pared 2 bases from V and 10 bases from J, leaving 8 bases between. CDR3 bases: TGTGCCAGCAGCTTACAGGGGAGAGCTTTCTTT. Its protein is CASSLQGRAFF.

V is TRBV9 and J is TRBJ1-4; no definite D call. Trimming cost V 3 bases and J 3 bases, with 12 bases left between them. CDR1 is SGDLS and CDR2 is YYNGEE in the germline V gene. This CDR3 region has 15 residues. CDR3 sequence (DNA): TGTGCCAGCAGCGACGCCGCAGCGGCTAATGAAAAACTGTTTTTT. Its protein is CASSDAAAANEKLFF.

This rearrangement joins TRBV7-2 to TRBJ1-1; tentatively, D is TRBD1 (5 bases). The CDR3 totals 12 residues. Trimming removed 5 bases at V and 4 bases at J, with 8 bases between. The germline V gene has CDR1 SGHTA and CDR2 FQGNSA. CDR3 DNA sequence: TGTGCCAGCAGCCCCGGGGGCACTGAAGCTTTCTTT. Its translation: CASSPGGTEAFF.

The chain couples TRBV6-5 to TRBJ1-4, with D uncertain. CDR1 and CDR2 (germline): MNHEY, SVGAGI. Trimming removed 5 bases from V and 0 bases from J, with 10 bases in between. The length of the CDR3 is 15 residues. This CDR3 is CASSPYTSTNEKLFF. CDR3 bases: TGTGCCAGCAGTCCTTACACCTCAACTAATGAAAAACTGTTTTTT.

The gene calls are TRBV19 and TRBJ1-5; no clear D. V lost 6 bases and J 5 bases, leaving 17 bases between the germline ends. Germline V gene sequence: CDR1 LNHDA, CDR2 SQIVND (reference sequence). The CDR3 length is 15 residues. The CDR3 sequence: CASSTRFSVDQPQHF. The CDR3 coding sequence is TGTGCCAGTAGCACCAGATTCAGCGTGGATCAGCCCCAGCATTTT.

J is TRBJ2-1 and V is TRBV10-3; D is unresolved. Germline CDR1 reads ENHRY; CDR2 reads SYGVKD. Trimming pared 8 bases from V and 2 bases from J, leaving 10 bases between. The CDR3 runs to 13 residues. The CDR3 region has the DNA TGTGCCATCGCAAGAGATGCCTACAATGAGCAGTTCTTC. It codes for CAIARDAYNEQFF.

This clone was observed once. The chain recombines TRBV24-1 with TRBJ2-4, with TRBD2 as a possible D gene (5 bases). The V gene's germline CDR1 is KGHDR and CDR2 SFDVKD. The CDR3 has 14 amino acids. Trimming removed 5 bases from V and 9 bases from J, with 16 bases in between. For the CDR3, the DNA is TGTGCCACCAGTGCTGGAGGCGGGTTCGGCATTCAGTACTTC. It yields the protein CATSAGGGFGIQYF.

The J gene is TRBJ2-1, the V gene TRBV5-4; D is unresolved. Looked up from germline, CDR1 is SGHNT and CDR2 is YYREEE (reference sequence). There are 12 residues in the CDR3. Trimming removed 4 bases from V and 9 bases from J, with 11 bases in between. The CDR3 region is CASSEGWGEQFF. CDR3 sequence (DNA): TGTGCCAGCAGCGAAGGGTGGGGTGAGCAGTTCTTC.

This sequence joins TRBV6-5 and TRBJ1-1; no firm D call. Germline V CDR1 and CDR2: MNHEY, SVGAGI. Trimming took off 6 bases at V and 4 bases at J, with 9 bases between the two ends. This CDR3 is 12 amino acids long. The CDR3 sequence is CASSPMRTEAFF. CDR3 in DNA: TGTGCCAGCAGCCCGATGCGCACTGAAGCTTTCTTT.

The V call is TRBV24-1, the J call TRBJ2-5; the match to TRBD1 covers 10 bases. With 2 bases clipped from V and 5 bases from J, the junction kept 7 bases outside the gene matches. Germline CDR1 is KGHDR and CDR2 is SFDVKD. The CDR3 is made up of 16 amino acids. The DNA for the CDR3 is TGTGCCACCAGTGATTATGGGACAGGGGTCACGGAGACCCAGTACTTC. It encodes CATSDYGTGVTETQYF.

The chain joins TRBV10-3 to TRBJ2-3; either TRBD1 or TRBD2 may supply D (5 bases each). V was pared by 2 bases and J by 8 bases, with 11 bases between. Per the germline V gene, CDR1 is ENHRY and CDR2 is SYGVKD. The CDR3 has 13 amino acids. CDR3 amino acids: CAISETGGGTQYF. The CDR3, as DNA: TGTGCCATCAGTGAGACCGGTGGGGGTACGCAGTATTTT.

V is TRBV18 and J is TRBJ2-7, with D tentatively TRBD2 (5 bases). V was trimmed by 6 bases and J by 4 bases, leaving 10 bases between them. Germline V gene sequence: CDR1 KGHSH, CDR2 LQKENI. CDR3 size: 12 residues. The chain's CDR3 is CASSYEGYEQYV. In DNA form, the CDR3 reads TGTGCCAGCTCCTATGAGGGTTACGAGCAGTACGTC.

The rearrangement links TRBV3-1 (or the pseudogene TRBV3-2) to TRBJ1-2; D might be TRBD1 (5 bases). The germline CDR1 and CDR2 sequences are LGHDT and YNNKEL (reference sequence). V dropped 5 bases and J dropped 3 bases, with 19 bases sitting between them. The CDR3 runs 16 residues. The CDR3 DNA follows: TGTGCCAGCAGCACTGCTGAGACAGCCCTTCACTATGGCTACACCTTC. Translated, it gives CASSTAETALHYGYTF.

The rearrangement links TRBV4-1 to TRBJ2-3; TRBD1 is a possible D gene (5 bases). Between the trimmed V and J ends, which lost 0 bases and 7 bases, there was a span of 11 bases. The CDR3 totals 14 residues. The germline V gene encodes CDR1 MGHRA and CDR2 YSYEKL. The CDR3 protein is CASSQEGPRNTQYF. The CDR3 DNA is TGCGCCAGCAGCCAAGAGGGGCCCCGCAATACGCAGTATTTT.